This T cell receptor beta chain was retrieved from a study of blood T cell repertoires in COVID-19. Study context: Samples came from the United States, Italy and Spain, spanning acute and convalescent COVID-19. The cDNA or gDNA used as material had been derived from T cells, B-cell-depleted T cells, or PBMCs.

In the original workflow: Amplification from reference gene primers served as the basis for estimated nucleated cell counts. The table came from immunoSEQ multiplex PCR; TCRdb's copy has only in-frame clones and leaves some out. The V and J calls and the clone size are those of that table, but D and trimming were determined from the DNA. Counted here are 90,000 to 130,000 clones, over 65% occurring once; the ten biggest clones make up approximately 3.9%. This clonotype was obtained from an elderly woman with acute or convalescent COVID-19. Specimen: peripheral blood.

This CDR3 reads CASSGRGGAMDTQYF. CDR3 nucleotide sequence: TGTGCCAGTAGTGGCCGCGGGGGGGCCATGGATACGCAGTATTTT. The chain uses TRBV19 and TRBJ2-3, with 9 bases that match TRBD2. This CDR3 has 15 amino acids. The V segment lost 5 bases and the J segment 6 bases; nucleotides outside the gene matches: 9. Germline values: CDR1 LNHDA, CDR2 SQIVND (reference sequence).